The next 23 T cell receptor beta chains were all read from a single sample in a study of T cells after yellow fever vaccination. TCRdb reprocessed the 5' RACE reads with MiXCR, giving one entry per CDR3 protein. The sample yields around 350,000 distinct CDR3 sequences, 11% seen once. Sequenced material: PBMCs, taken on the day of the first yellow fever vaccination. The receptors here all came from a man aged 18-30 years who received the YFV17D yellow fever vaccine.

This clonotype was detected once. A read error may produce the germline difference seen at one junction end. V usage is TRBV6-1 and J usage is TRBJ2-5; TRBD2 aligns across 13 bases. Per germline, CDR1 MNHNS and CDR2 SASEGT. This CDR3 is 15 amino acids long. The CDR3 nucleotides read TGTGCCAGCAGAGAAGGACTAGCGGGGGCCCCAACCCAGTACTTC. Its protein product is CASREGLAGAPTQYF.

This clonotype was seen a few times. This chain links TRBV2 with TRBJ2-7; TRBD1 matches at 9 bases. The CDR3 totals 15 residues. V was clipped by 6 bases and J by 2 bases; unmatched bases: 8. Germline CDR1 SNHLY, CDR2 FYNNEI. In DNA form, the CDR3 reads TGTGCCAGCAGCCGGGACAGGGCCCTGGCCTACGAGCAGTACGTC. Translation gives CASSRDRALAYEQYV.

The chain recombines TRBV9 with TRBJ1-5; D uncertain. This CDR3 is built from 13 residues. V lost 3 bases and J 7 bases, leaving 11 bases between the germline ends. The V gene's germline CDR1 is SGDLS and CDR2 YYNGEE. The CDR3 is CASSAVGSQPQHF. The DNA for the CDR3 is TGTGCCAGCAGCGCCGTGGGGTCCCAGCCCCAGCATTTT.

The rearrangement joins TRBV15 to TRBJ2-5; tentatively, D is TRBD2 (5 bases). Trimming cost V 2 bases and J 1 base, with 8 bases left between them. This CDR3 spans 14 amino acids. The V gene's germline CDR1 is LNHNV and CDR2 YYDKDF (reference sequence). The CDR3 here is CATSRRGFQETQYF. For the CDR3, the DNA is TGTGCCACCAGCAGACGAGGGTTCCAAGAGACCCAGTACTTC.

Only a few counts were recorded for this clonotype. J is TRBJ1-4 and V is TRBV4-3, with D uncertain. The V and J ends lost 2 bases and 7 bases respectively, with 14 bases between them. Germline values: CDR1 LGHNA, CDR2 YSLEER. The CDR3 is 15 residues long. The CDR3 DNA sequence: TGCGCCAGCAGCCAACTTCGGCTCAAAGGTGAAAAACTGTTTTTT. Protein sequence: CASSQLRLKGEKLFF.

The gene calls are TRBV27 and TRBJ2-1, with TRBD2 as a possible D gene (5 bases). The length of the CDR3 is 14 residues. Germline V CDR1 and CDR2: MNHEY, SMNVEV (reference sequence). V was cut by 5 bases and J by 5 bases, with 13 bases left in between. The CDR3 DNA reads as TGTGCCAGCAGTCTCTCTCGGCGGGACAATGAGCAGTTCTTC. The encoded protein is CASSLSRRDNEQFF.

The chain carries TRBV7-9 and TRBJ2-1, with D possibly being TRBD1 (5 bases). Germline CDR1 reads SEHNR; CDR2 reads FQNEAQ (reference sequence). V shed 3 bases and J shed 7 bases, with 28 bases lying between them. The CDR3 spans 19 residues. The CDR3 coding sequence is TGTGCCAGCAGCTTTAAAATTTCACCAGATGGGGCGCCGAGGAATGAGCAGTTCTTC. Translation gives CASSFKISPDGAPRNEQFF.

This clonotype was seen repeatedly, ten times or more. The rearrangement links TRBV7-8 to TRBJ2-4, with 9 bases that match TRBD2. V shed 1 base and J 6 bases; nucleotides not matched to a gene: 4. Germline V lookup: CDR1 SGHVS, CDR2 FQNEAQ. The CDR3 has 15 residues. The CDR3 DNA is TGTGCCAGCAGCTTAGGCGGGGGGGCTGGAAACATTCAGTACTTC. Encoded protein: CASSLGGGAGNIQYF.

J is TRBJ2-3 and V is TRBV5-4, with 9 nucleotides matching TRBD1. J gave up 5 bases and V 4 bases, and 5 bases lay outside the gene matches. Germline V gene sequence: CDR1 SGHNT, CDR2 YYREEE (reference sequence). The CDR3 spans 14 residues. The CDR3 nucleotides read TGTGCCAGCAGCAGGGACAGGGTTGGAGATACGCAGTATTTT. Protein sequence: CASSRDRVGDTQYF. Supplemented by reference TRBV5-4 and TRBJ2-3, the full variable domain reads ETGVTQSPTHLIKTRGQQVTLRCSSQSGHNTVSWYQQALGQGPQFIFQYYREEENGRGNFPPRFSGLQFPNYSSELNVNALELDDSALYLCASSRDRVGDTQYFGPGTRLTVL.

This clonotype turned up a few times. J is TRBJ2-2 and V is TRBV7-3, with 12 bases identical to TRBD2. Germline CDR1 SGHTA, CDR2 FQGTGA. The CDR3 spans 15 residues. Losses at the gene ends were 5 bases for V and 8 bases for J; bases not matched to a gene: 6. The CDR3 nucleotides read TGTGCCAGCAGCCGGACTAGCGGGGAGGTTGGGGAGCTGTTTTTT. Protein: CASSRTSGEVGELFF.

The gene calls are TRBV4-1 and TRBJ1-5; 7 bases are shared with TRBD1. The CDR3 runs 15 residues. J gave up 4 bases and V 4 bases, and 7 bases lay outside the gene matches. Looked up from germline, CDR1 is MGHRA and CDR2 is YSYEKL. The CDR3 region has the DNA TGCGCCAGCAGCCCCAGGGACAGTGGAAATCAGCCCCAGCATTTT. Its translation: CASSPRDSGNQPQHF.

This clonotype was seen a handful of times. CDR3 region: CASSPSGGGPYGYTF. DNA of the CDR3: TGTGCCAGCAGCCCGAGTGGGGGCGGCCCCTATGGCTACACCTTC. The chain uses TRBV7-9 and TRBJ1-2, with TRBD1 as a possible D gene (6 bases). Germline-derived CDR1 and CDR2 are SEHNR and FQNEAQ (reference sequence). With 5 bases removed from V and 4 bases from J, the gap between germline ends came to 17 bases. This CDR3 spans 15 amino acids.

In DNA form, the CDR3 reads TGTGCCAGCAGTGAGTCCCGATTAGGACGGGCCGGGGAGCTGTTTTTT. This gives the protein CASSESRLGRAGELFF. The gene calls are TRBV25-1 and TRBJ2-2; D uncertain. V shed 3 bases and J shed 6 bases, with 17 bases lying between them. The germline CDR1 and CDR2 sequences are MGHDK and SYGVNS. The CDR3 is made up of 16 amino acids. Drawing the rest from reference TRBV25-1 and TRBJ2-2, the complete variable domain is EADIYQTPRYLVIGTGKKITLECSQTMGHDKMYWYQQDPGMELHLIHYSYGVNSTEKGDLSSESTVSRIRTEHFPLTLESARPSHTSQYLCASSESRLGRAGELFFGEGSRLTVL.

This clonotype was detected a few times. V usage is TRBV5-6 and J usage is TRBJ1-1; TRBD1 might be the D (5 bases). With 0 bases removed from V and 3 bases from J, the gap between germline ends came to 15 bases. Germline V gene data show CDR1 as SGHDT and CDR2 as YYEEEE. The CDR3 consists of 16 residues. This chain's CDR3 is CASSLVLAGLDTEAFF. As DNA, the CDR3 is TGTGCCAGCAGCTTGGTCCTCGCAGGGTTAGACACTGAAGCTTTCTTT.

The table lists this clonotype with a few counts. J is TRBJ2-4 and V is TRBV7-2; 7 bases are a match to TRBD2. The CDR3 has 15 amino acids. V dropped 5 bases and J dropped 2; count of bases not matched to a gene: 6. CDR1 and CDR2 (germline): SGHTA, FQGNSA. CDR3 sequence (DNA): TGTGCCAGCAGCCGGACTAGTCTAACCAAAAACATTCAGTACTTC. Its protein is CASSRTSLTKNIQYF.

This clonotype was seen more than once but under ten times. This chain uses TRBV5-1 with TRBJ2-3, with TRBD1 identical over 9 bases. The V gene's germline CDR1 is SGHRS and CDR2 YFSETQ. Trimming took 3 bases from V and 4 from J; bases not matched to a gene: 6. This CDR3 has 15 residues. The CDR3, as DNA: TGCGCCAGCAGCTGGGGGGGACAGGGAGCAGATACGCAGTATTTT. It encodes CASSWGGQGADTQYF.

The table lists this clonotype with a few counts. The V call is TRBV14, the J call TRBJ1-2; D might be TRBD1 (6 bases). V was shortened by 4 bases and J by 3 bases, with 9 bases between the two germline ends. The germline V gene encodes CDR1 SGHDN and CDR2 FVKESK. The CDR3 loop spans 13 amino acids. CDR3 sequence: CASSRDTHYGYTF. Here the CDR3 DNA reads TGTGCCAGCAGCCGGGACACACACTATGGCTACACCTTC.

The J gene is TRBJ2-1, the V gene TRBV28, with TRBD1 as a possible D gene (5 bases). CDR1 and CDR2 (germline): MDHEN, SYDVKM. CDR3 length: 14 amino acids. Trimming cost V 5 bases and J 3 bases, with 11 bases left between them. In DNA, the CDR3 is TGTGCCAGCAGTCCAGGACACCTCTACAATGAGCAGTTCTTC. Translation gives CASSPGHLYNEQFF.

This clonotype appeared a few times. The chain recombines TRBV4-3 with TRBJ1-5; the D is unclear. Germline V gives CDR1 LGHNA, CDR2 YSLEER. Trimming cost V 4 bases and J 0 bases, with 13 bases left between them. The CDR3 covers 16 residues. CDR3 DNA: TGCGCCAGCAGCCCCTCTGCAGTCCTTAGCAATCAGCCCCAGCATTTT. It translates to CASSPSAVLSNQPQHF.

The J gene is TRBJ2-7, the V gene TRBV6-4, with TRBD1 matching 8 bases. With 4 bases clipped from V and 6 bases from J, the junction kept 5 bases outside the gene matches. Per germline, CDR1 MRHNA and CDR2 SNTAGT. The CDR3 totals 13 residues. The CDR3 sequence: CASSAGQGLEQYF. The CDR3 DNA sequence: TGTGCCAGCAGTGCTGGACAGGGACTCGAGCAGTACTTC.

This clonotype showed up just a few times. The chain's CDR3 is CASSLEGRGPSPNEKLFF. The CDR3 DNA sequence: TGTGCCAGCAGCTTAGAAGGCAGGGGACCGTCTCCTAATGAAAAACTGTTTTTT. V is TRBV11-1 and J is TRBJ1-4, with D possibly being TRBD1 (6 bases). The CDR3 runs 18 residues. Germline V lookup: CDR1 SGHAT, CDR2 FQDESV (reference sequence). The V end lost 1 base, the J end lost 3 bases, and 18 bases lay between the germline ends.

This clonotype has more than one count but fewer than ten. V gene TRBV20-1 combines with J gene TRBJ2-5; 8 nucleotides align to TRBD2. The CDR3 runs to 15 residues. V lost 3 bases to trimming and J lost 0 bases; unmatched junction nucleotides: 6. The V gene's germline CDR1 is DFQATT and CDR2 SNEGSKA (reference sequence). DNA of the CDR3: TGCAGTGCTAGTCGGGAGGGGTCGTACCAAGAGACCCAGTACTTC. It codes for CSASREGSYQETQYF.

Only a few counts were recorded for this clonotype. This chain uses TRBV10-3 with TRBJ1-6, with D possibly TRBD1 on 6 matching bases. Germline-derived CDR1 and CDR2 are ENHRY and SYGVKD. CDR3 size: 17 residues. Trimming shortened V by 5 bases and J by 10 bases, and 24 bases separated the two germline ends. CDR3 residues: CAISPSRDTTLESPLHF. In DNA form, the CDR3 reads TGTGCCATCAGTCCGTCCCGGGACACCACTTTGGAATCACCCCTCCACTTT.